This paragraph covers one T cell receptor (beta chain) sequence. In the original analysis: Amplified reference gene primers provided the basis for estimating nucleated cell counts. The repertoire was sequenced with immunoSEQ multiplex PCR; TCRdb's copy has only in-frame clones and lacks some. V, J and clone size were drawn from that table, and D and trimming were deduced from the DNA. The data show 200,000 or so clones, roughly 90% seen once. Germline values: CDR1 SGHDN, CDR2 FVKESK. The CDR3 length is 18 residues. The V and J ends lost 0 bases and 3 bases, in that order; junction bases with no gene match: 8. This entry is derived from a study of blood T cell repertoires in COVID-19.

The chain couples TRBV14 to TRBJ2-1; TRBD1 matches 10 bases. The source is a woman aged 55 to 70 with acute or convalescent COVID-19. Specimen: peripheral blood. The CDR3 coding sequence is TGTGCCAGCAGCCAAGATGTGTACGGGACAGGGGTCTACAATGAGCAGTTCTTC. It codes for CASSQDVYGTGVYNEQFF.